This TCR beta chain stems from a study of cytomegalovirus exposure and HLA in healthy donors. Study overall: The use of the same platform for the roughly 130 validation repertoires and the 600 to 700 first-cohort repertoires was reported by a later analysis. General study points: Overall, around 150 TCR beta chains were annotated as cytomegalovirus-associated. A later analysis found first-cohort TCR clusters tended to co-occur in the approximately 110 validation repertoires.

Using immunoSEQ multiplex PCR, the repertoire was profiled, and TCRdb retains in-frame clones only, with some absent. The sample includes about 160,000 clones, about 85% of them seen just once. Of note for this clone: The antigen remains undetermined.

This receptor was obtained from a man aged 25-45 years in good health and CMV-seropositive. The sequenced sample was PBMCs.

CDR3 in amino acids: CSVDGDSSYNEQFF. CDR3 sequence (DNA): TGCAGCGTTGACGGGGACAGTTCCTACAATGAGCAGTTCTTC. The gene calls are TRBV29-1 and TRBJ2-1; 7 positions agree with TRBD1. The CDR3 extends over 14 amino acids. CDR1 and CDR2 from the germline V gene are SQVTM and ANQGSEA. V lost 3 bases and J lost 1; bases outside the gene matches: 3.